The subject of this entry is one T cell receptor beta chain. This specimen comes from a study of blood T cell repertoires in COVID-19. At the level of the study: Donors in the United States, Italy and Spain gave samples during acute or convalescent COVID-19.

Assay: immunoSEQ multiplex PCR; the TCRdb copy retains only in-frame clones and omits some. This sample has some 160,000 clones, with 60% to 85% found just once. The specimen was peripheral blood. The TCR sequence derives from a man aged 45-65 years with active or convalescent COVID-19.

The CDR3 spells CASSHGTGAGAFF. The CDR3 DNA reads TGTGCCAGCAGCCATGGGACAGGGGCTGGAGCTTTCTTT. The chain carries TRBV7-9 and TRBJ1-1; 10 bases are shared with TRBD1. The trim removed 5 bases at V and 10 bases at J, leaving 7 bases unmatched. Germline CDR1 is SEHNR and CDR2 is FQNEAQ (reference sequence). CDR3 length: 13 amino acids.